Listed below are T cell receptor beta chains from one sample, sequenced in a study of cytomegalovirus exposure and HLA in healthy donors. Sequenced by immunoSEQ multiplex PCR; TCRdb stores in-frame clones only, minus some. The top ten clones hold approximately 1.5% of a sample with roughly 190,000 clones, 86% of them seen once. Input material: PBMCs. Receptors originate from a woman under 30 in good health and CMV-seronegative. The CDR3 runs from the conserved cysteine through the conserved F or W. Fields, in order: V gene, clone size, J gene, D gene, CDR3 protein, CDR3 DNA. The D gene is left open where the match is weak. Some rows have no size entry. The others give once, few or many, or a class for an expanded clone.

TRBV29-1	NA	TRBJ2-5	NA	CGGRSETQYF	TGCGGAGGGAGGTCGGAGACCCAGTACTTC
TRBV2	NA	TRBJ2-5	TRBD1	CASNGRGHQETQYF	TGTGCCAGCAACGGCAGGGGGCACCAAGAGACCCAGTACTTC
TRBV6-6	NA	TRBJ2-6	NA	CASSYSASGANVLTF	TGTGCCAGCAGTTACTCGGCCTCTGGGGCCAACGTCCTGACTTTC
TRBV9	NA	TRBJ1-2	NA	CASSTRTGLNYGYTF	TGTGCCAGCAGCACCCGGACGGGACTCAACTATGGCTACACCTTC
TRBV2	few	TRBJ2-3	NA	CAITRTRTSTDTQYF	TGTGCCATCACCCGGACTCGAACTAGCACAGATACGCAGTATTTT
TRBV7-9	few	TRBJ2-7	NA	CASSLAGQPGWF	TGTGCCAGCAGCTTAGCCGGACAGCCCGGTTGGTTC
TRBV30	NA	TRBJ1-6	NA	CAWAGGSPLHF	TGTGCCTGGGCGGGAGGTTCACCCCTCCACTTT
TRBV2	NA	TRBJ2-7	NA	CASSVRTNYEQYF	TGTGCCAGCAGTGTTCGGACAAACTACGAGCAGTACTTC
TRBV4-1	NA	TRBJ2-7	TRBD2	CASSQVPPTGLADSYEQYF	TGCGCCAGCAGCCAAGTTCCCCCGACTGGACTAGCCGACTCCTACGAGCAGTACTTC
TRBV15	NA	TRBJ2-1	TRBD2	CATSRGQLALDEQFF	TGTGCCACCAGCAGAGGCCAACTAGCGCTCGATGAGCAGTTCTTC
TRBV30	NA	TRBJ2-1	TRBD2	CAWGLAGGSGSYNEQFF	TGTGCCTGGGGACTAGCGGGAGGGTCTGGGTCCTACAATGAGCAGTTCTTC
TRBV27	NA	TRBJ1-1	NA	CASSLVGGRWTEAFF	TGTGCCAGCAGTTTGGTTGGAGGGAGGTGGACTGAAGCTTTCTTT
TRBV11-3	NA	TRBJ2-5	TRBD2	CASSLGGGYSGGPRAQYF	TGTGCCAGCAGCTTAGGGGGCGGTTATAGCGGGGGCCCTCGGGCCCAGTACTTC
TRBV6-1	NA	TRBJ1-2	TRBD1	CASSEAVGTGGYGYTF	TGTGCCAGCAGTGAAGCTGTAGGGACAGGGGGCTATGGCTACACCTTC
TRBV19	NA	TRBJ1-2	TRBD1	CASRGTGISGYTF	TGTGCCAGTAGGGGGACAGGGATTAGTGGCTACACCTTC
TRBV5-4	NA	TRBJ2-1	NA	CASSSPTEGHNEQFF	TGTGCCAGCAGCTCGCCGACAGAAGGGCACAATGAGCAGTTCTTC
TRBV18	NA	TRBJ1-1	TRBD1	CASSPLGQGNTEAFF	TGTGCCAGCTCACCCCTCGGACAGGGGAACACTGAAGCTTTCTTT
TRBV5-1	once	TRBJ2-2	NA	CASSPWTTNTGELFF	TGCGCCAGCAGCCCTTGGACAACGAACACCGGGGAGCTGTTTTTT
TRBV19	NA	TRBJ2-3	TRBD2	CASSPSWASGADTQYF	TGTGCCAGTAGTCCCTCATGGGCCAGCGGGGCAGATACGCAGTATTTT
TRBV25-1	few	TRBJ1-6	TRBD1	CASGQGPNSPLHF	TGTGCCAGCGGACAGGGACCTAATTCACCCCTCCACTTT
TRBV4-1	NA	TRBJ2-3	NA	CASSQRDTQYF	TGCGCCAGCAGCCAGAGGGATACGCAGTATTTT
TRBV9	NA	TRBJ1-6	TRBD1	CASGTGHSPLHF	TGTGCCAGCGGGACAGGTCATTCACCCCTCCACTTT
TRBV28	NA	TRBJ2-6	NA	CASSLRRGRVASGANVLTF	TGTGCCAGCAGTTTAAGGCGGGGCAGAGTTGCCTCTGGGGCCAACGTCCTGACTTTC
TRBV27	NA	TRBJ2-7	NA	CASSSNSYEQYF	TGTGCCAGCAGTTCCAACTCCTACGAGCAGTACTTC
TRBV19	NA	TRBJ2-1	NA	CASSTQGSYNEQFF	TGTGCCAGTAGTACACAGGGATCCTACAATGAGCAGTTCTTC
TRBV6-1	NA	TRBJ1-2	NA	CASSEWAENYGYTF	TGTGCCAGCAGTGAATGGGCAGAGAACTATGGCTACACCTTC
TRBV5-1	NA	TRBJ1-2	TRBD1	CASRIQQGDGYTF	TGCGCCAGCAGGATCCAACAGGGGGATGGCTACACCTTC
TRBV6-4	NA	TRBJ2-3	TRBD2	CASSDSSGGADTQYF	TGTGCCAGCAGTGACTCTAGCGGGGGGGCAGATACGCAGTATTTT